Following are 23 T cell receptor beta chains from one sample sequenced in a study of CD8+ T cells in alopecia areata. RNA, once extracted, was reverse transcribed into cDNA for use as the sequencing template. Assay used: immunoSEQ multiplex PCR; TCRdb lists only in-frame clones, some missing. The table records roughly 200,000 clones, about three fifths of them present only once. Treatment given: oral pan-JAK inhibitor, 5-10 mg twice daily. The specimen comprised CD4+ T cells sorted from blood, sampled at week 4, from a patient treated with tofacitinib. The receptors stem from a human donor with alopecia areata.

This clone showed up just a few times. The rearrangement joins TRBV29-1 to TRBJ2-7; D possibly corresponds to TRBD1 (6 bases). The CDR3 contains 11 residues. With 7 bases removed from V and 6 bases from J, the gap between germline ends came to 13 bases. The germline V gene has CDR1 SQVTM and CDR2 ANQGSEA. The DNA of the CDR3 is TGCAGCGCAGGGGATGCGGCCGAGCAGTACTTC. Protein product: CSAGDAAEQYF.

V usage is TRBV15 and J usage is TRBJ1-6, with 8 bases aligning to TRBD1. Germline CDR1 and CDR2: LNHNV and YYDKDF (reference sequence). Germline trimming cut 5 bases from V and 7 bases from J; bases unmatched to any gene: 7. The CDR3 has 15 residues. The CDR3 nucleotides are TGTGCCACCAGCGGATGGGACAGGACGAATTCACCCCTCCACTTT. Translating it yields CATSGWDRTNSPLHF.

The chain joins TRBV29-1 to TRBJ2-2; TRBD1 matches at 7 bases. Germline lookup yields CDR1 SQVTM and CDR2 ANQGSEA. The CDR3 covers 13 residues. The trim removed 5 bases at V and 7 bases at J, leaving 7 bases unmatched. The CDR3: CSVTAAGGGELFF. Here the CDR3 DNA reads TGCAGCGTTACTGCGGCAGGGGGCGGGGAGCTGTTTTTT.

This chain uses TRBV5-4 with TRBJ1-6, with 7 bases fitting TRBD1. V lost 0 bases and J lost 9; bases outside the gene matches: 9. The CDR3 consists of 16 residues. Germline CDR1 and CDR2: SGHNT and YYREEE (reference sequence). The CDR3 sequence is CASSLDGTQGGSPLHF. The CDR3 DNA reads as TGTGCCAGCAGCTTGGATGGTACTCAGGGGGGTTCACCCCTCCACTTT.

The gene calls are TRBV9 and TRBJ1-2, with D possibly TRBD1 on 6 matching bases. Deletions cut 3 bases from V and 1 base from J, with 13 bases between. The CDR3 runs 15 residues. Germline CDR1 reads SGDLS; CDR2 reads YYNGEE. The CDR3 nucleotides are TGTGCCAGCAGCGCCCCACAGGGATTTAACTATGGCTACACCTTC. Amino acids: CASSAPQGFNYGYTF.

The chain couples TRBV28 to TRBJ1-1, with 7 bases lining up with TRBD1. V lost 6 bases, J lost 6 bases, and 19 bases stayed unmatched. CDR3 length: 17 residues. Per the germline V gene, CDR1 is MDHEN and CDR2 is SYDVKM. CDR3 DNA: TGTGCCAGCAGGGAGAGAGGGGGCCCCGGCGGGTTGGCTGAAGCTTTCTTT. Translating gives CASRERGGPGGLAEAFF.

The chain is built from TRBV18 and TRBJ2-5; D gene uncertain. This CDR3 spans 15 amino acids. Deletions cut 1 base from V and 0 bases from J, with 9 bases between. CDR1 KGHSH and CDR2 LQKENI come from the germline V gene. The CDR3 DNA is TGTGCCAGCTCACCACGGCCGGGTTACCAAGAGACCCAGTACTTC. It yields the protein CASSPRPGYQETQYF.

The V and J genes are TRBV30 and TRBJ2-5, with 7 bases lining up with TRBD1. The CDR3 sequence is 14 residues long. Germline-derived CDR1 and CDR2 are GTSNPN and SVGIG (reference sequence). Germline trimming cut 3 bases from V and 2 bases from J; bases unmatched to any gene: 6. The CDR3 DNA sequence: TGTGCCTGGAGCGCGACAGGGATTCAAGAGACCCAGTACTTC. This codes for CAWSATGIQETQYF.

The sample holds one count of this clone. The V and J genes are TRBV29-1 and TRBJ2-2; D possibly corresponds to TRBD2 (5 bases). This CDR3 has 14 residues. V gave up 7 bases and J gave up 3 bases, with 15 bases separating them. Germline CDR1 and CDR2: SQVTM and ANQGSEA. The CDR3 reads CSASMVRDTGELFF. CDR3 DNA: TGCAGCGCTTCAATGGTGCGGGACACCGGGGAGCTGTTTTTT.

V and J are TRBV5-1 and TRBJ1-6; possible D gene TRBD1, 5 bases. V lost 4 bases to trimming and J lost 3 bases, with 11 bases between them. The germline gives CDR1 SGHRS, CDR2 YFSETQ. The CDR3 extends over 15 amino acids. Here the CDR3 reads CASSPGGGYNSPLHF. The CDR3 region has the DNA TGCGCCAGCAGCCCCGGGGGTGGCTATAATTCACCCCTCCACTTT.

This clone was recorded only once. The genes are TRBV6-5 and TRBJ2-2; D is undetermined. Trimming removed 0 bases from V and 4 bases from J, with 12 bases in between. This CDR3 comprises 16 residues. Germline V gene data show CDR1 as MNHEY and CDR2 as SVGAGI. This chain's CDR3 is CASSYSLRRSTGELFF. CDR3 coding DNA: TGTGCCAGCAGTTACTCTCTCCGACGCAGCACCGGGGAGCTGTTTTTT.

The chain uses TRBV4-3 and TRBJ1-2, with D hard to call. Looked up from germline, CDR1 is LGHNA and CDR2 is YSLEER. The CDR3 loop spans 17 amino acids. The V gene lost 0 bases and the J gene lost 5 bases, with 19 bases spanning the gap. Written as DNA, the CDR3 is TGCGCCAGCAGCCAAGATCGAGTTAGTGGCAGACCATATGGCTACACCTTC. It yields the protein CASSQDRVSGRPYGYTF.

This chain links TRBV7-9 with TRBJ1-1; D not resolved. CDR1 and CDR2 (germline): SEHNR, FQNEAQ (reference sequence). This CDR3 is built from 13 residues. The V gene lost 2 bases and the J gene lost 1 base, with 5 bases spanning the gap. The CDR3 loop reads CASSLSANTEAFF. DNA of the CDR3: TGTGCCAGCAGCTTATCGGCGAACACTGAAGCTTTCTTT.

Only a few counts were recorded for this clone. The CDR3 sequence: CASSLQIEAFF. CDR3 nucleotide sequence: TGTGCCAGCAGCCTCCAGATTGAAGCTTTCTTT. The rearrangement joins TRBV11-2 to TRBJ1-1; D is uncertain. Germline CDR1 and CDR2: SGHAT and FQNNGV. V lost 5 bases and J 7 bases, leaving 8 bases between the germline ends. The CDR3 sequence is 11 residues long.

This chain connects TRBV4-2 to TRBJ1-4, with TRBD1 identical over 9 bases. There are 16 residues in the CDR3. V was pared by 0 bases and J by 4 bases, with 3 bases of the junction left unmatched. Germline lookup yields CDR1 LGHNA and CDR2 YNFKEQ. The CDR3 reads CASSQDRDRVNEKLFF. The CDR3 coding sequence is TGTGCCAGCAGCCAAGATCGGGACAGGGTTAATGAAAAACTGTTTTTT.

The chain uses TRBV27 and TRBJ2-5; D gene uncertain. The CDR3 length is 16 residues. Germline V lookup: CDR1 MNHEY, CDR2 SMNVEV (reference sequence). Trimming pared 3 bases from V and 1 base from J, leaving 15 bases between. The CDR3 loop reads CASSFRPGRFQETQYF. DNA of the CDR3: TGTGCCAGCAGTTTCCGGCCTGGCCGCTTCCAAGAGACCCAGTACTTC.

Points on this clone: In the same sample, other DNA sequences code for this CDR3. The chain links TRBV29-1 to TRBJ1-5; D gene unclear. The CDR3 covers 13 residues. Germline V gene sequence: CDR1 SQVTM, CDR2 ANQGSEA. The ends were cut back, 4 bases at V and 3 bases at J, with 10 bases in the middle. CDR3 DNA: TGCAGCGTTGGAGAGAATTCCAATCAGCCCCAGCATTTT. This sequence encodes CSVGENSNQPQHF.

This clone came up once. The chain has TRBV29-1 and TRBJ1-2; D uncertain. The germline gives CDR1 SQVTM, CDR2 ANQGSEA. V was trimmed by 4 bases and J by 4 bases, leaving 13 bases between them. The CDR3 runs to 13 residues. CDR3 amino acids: CSVGQAKGYGYTF. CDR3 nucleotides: TGCAGCGTTGGGCAGGCTAAAGGCTATGGCTACACCTTC.

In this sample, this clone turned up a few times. The DNA of the CDR3 is TGTGCCAGCAGCTTAGTCCGCCACGAAAAACTGTTTTTT. This encodes CASSLVRHEKLFF. The gene calls are TRBV7-4 and TRBJ1-4; the D is unclear. The CDR3 runs 13 residues. CDR1 SGHVT and CDR2 SQSDAQ come from the germline V gene. Deletions cut 1 base from V and 8 bases from J, with 8 bases between.

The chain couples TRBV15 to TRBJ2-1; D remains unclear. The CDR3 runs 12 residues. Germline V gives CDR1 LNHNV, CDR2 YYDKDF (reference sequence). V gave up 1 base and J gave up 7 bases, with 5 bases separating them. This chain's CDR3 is CATSRVKNEQFF. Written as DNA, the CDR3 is TGTGCCACCAGCAGAGTGAAGAATGAGCAGTTCTTC.

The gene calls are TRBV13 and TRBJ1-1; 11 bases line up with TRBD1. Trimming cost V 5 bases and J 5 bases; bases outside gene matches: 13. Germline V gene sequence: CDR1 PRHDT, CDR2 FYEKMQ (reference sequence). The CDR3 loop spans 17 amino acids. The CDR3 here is CASSGRWTGGILTEAFF. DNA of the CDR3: TGTGCCAGCAGCGGTAGATGGACAGGGGGCATCCTAACTGAAGCTTTCTTT.

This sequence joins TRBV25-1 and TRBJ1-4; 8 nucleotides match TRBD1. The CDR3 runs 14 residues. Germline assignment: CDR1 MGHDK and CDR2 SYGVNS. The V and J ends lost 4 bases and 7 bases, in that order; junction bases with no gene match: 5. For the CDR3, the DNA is TGTGCCAGCAGTGGACGGACAGGGCGTGAAAAACTGTTTTTT. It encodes CASSGRTGREKLFF.

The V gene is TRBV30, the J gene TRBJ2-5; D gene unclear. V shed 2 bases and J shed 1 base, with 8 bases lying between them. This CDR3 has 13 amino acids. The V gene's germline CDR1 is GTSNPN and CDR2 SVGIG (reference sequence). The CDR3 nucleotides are TGTGCCTGGAGTCCAGCCCCCCAAGAGACCCAGTACTTC. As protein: CAWSPAPQETQYF. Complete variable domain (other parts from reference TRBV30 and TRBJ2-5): SQTIHQWPATLVQPVGSPLSLECTVEGTSNPNLYWYRQAAGRGLQLLFYSVGIGQISSEVPQNLSASRPQDRQFILSSKKLLLSDSGFYLCAWSPAPQETQYFGPGTRLLVL.